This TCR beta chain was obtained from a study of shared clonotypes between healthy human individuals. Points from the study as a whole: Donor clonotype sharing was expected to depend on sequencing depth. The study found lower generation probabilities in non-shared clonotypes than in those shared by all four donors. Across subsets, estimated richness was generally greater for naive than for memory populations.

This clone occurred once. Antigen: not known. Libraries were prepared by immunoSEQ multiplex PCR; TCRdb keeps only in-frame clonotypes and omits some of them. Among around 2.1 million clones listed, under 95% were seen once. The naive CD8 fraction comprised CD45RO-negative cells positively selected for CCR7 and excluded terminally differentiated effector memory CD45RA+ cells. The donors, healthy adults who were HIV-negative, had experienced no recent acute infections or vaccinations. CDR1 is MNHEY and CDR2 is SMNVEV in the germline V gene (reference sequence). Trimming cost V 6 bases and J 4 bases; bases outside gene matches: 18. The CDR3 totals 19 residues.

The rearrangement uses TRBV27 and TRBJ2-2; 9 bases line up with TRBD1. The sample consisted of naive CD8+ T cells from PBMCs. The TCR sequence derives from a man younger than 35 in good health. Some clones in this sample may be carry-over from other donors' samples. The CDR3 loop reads CASSLKARDRVYSTGELFF. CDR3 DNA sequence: TGTGCCAGCAGCCTGAAAGCCCGGGACAGGGTATATAGCACCGGGGAGCTGTTTTTT.